This T cell receptor beta chain was identified during a study of CD8 T cells in Susac syndrome. Study outcomes and limitations: The relatively small number of individuals in the TCR sequencing and HLA analysis was acknowledged by the study.

An input of 0.5 to 1 ug of RNA was subjected to reverse transcription using random hexamers. Multiplex PCR with immunoSEQ amplified the TCR beta CDR3 across 54 Vbeta and 13 Jbeta. TCRdb processed the immunoSEQ multiplex PCR reads anew with MiXCR; each CDR3 protein has one entry. Here the sample spans 400,000 to 550,000 distinct CDR3 sequences, approximately 85% being singletons. With 5 bases removed from V and 4 bases from J, the gap between germline ends came to 35 bases. CDR1 is MNHEY, CDR2 SVGEGT, per germline. The CDR3 sequence is 22 residues long. Sequencing of TCR beta, carried out with a high-throughput approach, was applied to CD8+ and CD4+ T cells from the blood. In contrast to the negatively isolated CD8+ and CD4+ T cells, TEMRA cells were FACS-enriched. This clonotype was recorded only once. The antigen is not known.

The sample was CD8+ T cells from PBMCs. The chain is built from TRBV6-2 or TRBV6-3 and TRBJ1-4; tentatively, D is TRBD1 (6 bases). The receptor's source is a human donor with multiple sclerosis. CDR3: CASSPLGFTGTWSGGINEKLFF. The CDR3, as DNA: TGTGCCAGCAGTCCCCTAGGTTTTACAGGGACGTGGAGTGGGGGAATTAATGAAAAACTGTTTTTT.